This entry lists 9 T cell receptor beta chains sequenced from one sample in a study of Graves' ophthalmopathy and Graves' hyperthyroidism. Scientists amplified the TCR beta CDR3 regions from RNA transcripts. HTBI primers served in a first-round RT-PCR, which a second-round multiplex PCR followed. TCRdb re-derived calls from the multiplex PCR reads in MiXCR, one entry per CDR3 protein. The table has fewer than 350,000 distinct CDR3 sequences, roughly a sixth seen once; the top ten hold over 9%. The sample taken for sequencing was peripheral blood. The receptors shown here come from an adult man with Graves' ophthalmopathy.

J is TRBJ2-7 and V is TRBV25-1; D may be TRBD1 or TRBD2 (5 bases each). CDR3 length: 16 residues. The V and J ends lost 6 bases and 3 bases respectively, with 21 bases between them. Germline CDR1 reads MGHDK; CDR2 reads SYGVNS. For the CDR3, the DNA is TGTGCCAGCAGCCATTGGGGGAGAGATAGACGCTACGAGCAGTACTTC. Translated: CASSHWGRDRRYEQYF.

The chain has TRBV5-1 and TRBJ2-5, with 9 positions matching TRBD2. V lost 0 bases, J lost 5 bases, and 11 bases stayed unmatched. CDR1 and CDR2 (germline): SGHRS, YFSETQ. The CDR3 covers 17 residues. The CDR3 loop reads CASSLGPPLAGVETQYF. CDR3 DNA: TGCGCCAGCAGCTTGGGCCCCCCCTTAGCGGGAGTTGAGACCCAGTACTTC.

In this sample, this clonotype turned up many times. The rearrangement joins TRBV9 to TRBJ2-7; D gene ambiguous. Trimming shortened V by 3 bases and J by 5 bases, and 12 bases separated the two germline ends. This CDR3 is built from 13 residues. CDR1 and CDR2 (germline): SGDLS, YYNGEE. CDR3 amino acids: CASSESSGNEQYF. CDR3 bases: TGTGCCAGCAGCGAGAGCTCAGGTAACGAGCAGTACTTC. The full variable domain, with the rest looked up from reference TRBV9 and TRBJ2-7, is DSGVTQTPKHLITATGQRVTLRCSPRSGDLSVYWYQQSLDQGLQFLIQYYNGEERAKGNILERFSAQQFPDLHSELNLSSLELGDSALYFCASSESSGNEQYFGPGTRLTVT.

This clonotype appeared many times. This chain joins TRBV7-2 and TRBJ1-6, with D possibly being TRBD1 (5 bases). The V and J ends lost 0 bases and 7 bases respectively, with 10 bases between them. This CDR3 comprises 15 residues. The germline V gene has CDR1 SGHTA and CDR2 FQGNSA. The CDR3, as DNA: TGTGCCAGCAGCTTAGCCTCGCCAGGGAATTCACCCCTCCACTTT. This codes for CASSLASPGNSPLHF.

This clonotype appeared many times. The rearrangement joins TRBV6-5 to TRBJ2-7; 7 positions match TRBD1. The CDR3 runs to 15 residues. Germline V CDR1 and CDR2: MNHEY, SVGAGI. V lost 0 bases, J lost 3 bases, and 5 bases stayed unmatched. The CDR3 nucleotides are TGTGCCAGCAGTTACTCGAGACAGGGAATCTACGAGCAGTACTTC. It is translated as CASSYSRQGIYEQYF.

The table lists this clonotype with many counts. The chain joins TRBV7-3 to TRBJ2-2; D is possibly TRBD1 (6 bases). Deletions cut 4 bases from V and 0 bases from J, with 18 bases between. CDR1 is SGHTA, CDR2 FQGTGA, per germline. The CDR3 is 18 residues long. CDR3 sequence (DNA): TGTGCCAGCAGCTATACCCTAGGGGGTTCCTCGAACACCGGGGAGCTGTTTTTT. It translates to CASSYTLGGSSNTGELFF.

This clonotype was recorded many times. CDR3 sequence (DNA): TGCAGTGCTAGAGCCCGGGGGGGATATCAGCCCCAGCATTTT. This translates into CSARARGGYQPQHF. The gene calls are TRBV20-1 and TRBJ1-5; TRBD1 is a possible D gene (5 bases). The V gene's germline CDR1 is DFQATT and CDR2 SNEGSKA (reference sequence). CDR3 length: 14 residues. Trimming shortened V by 1 base and J by 5 bases, and 12 bases separated the two germline ends.

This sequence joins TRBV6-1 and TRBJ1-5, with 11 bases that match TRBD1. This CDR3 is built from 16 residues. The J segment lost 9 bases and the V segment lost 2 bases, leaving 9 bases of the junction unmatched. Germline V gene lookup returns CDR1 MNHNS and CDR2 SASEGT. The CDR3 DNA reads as TGTGCCAGCAGTGAAACAGCCGGGACAGGGGGTGCGCCCCAGCATTTT. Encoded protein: CASSETAGTGGAPQHF.

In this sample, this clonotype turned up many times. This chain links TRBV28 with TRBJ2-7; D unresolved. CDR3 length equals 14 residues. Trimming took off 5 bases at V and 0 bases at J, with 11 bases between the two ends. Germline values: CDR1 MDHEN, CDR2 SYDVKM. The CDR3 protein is CASSRVFGSYEQYF. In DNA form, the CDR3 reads TGTGCCAGCAGTCGAGTTTTTGGCTCCTACGAGCAGTACTTC.